This T cell receptor (beta chain) is drawn from a study of regulatory T cells in long-lasting Graves disease (dated by TCRdb to the early 2020s). For the study in its entirety: To count as having persistent Graves' disease, a patient had to have received antithyroid drug treatment for over 5 years with TSH receptor autoantibodies remaining persistently positive. This study used TCR sequencing and RNA sequencing of peripheral blood to compare persistent Graves' disease patients against newly diagnosed Graves' disease patients. The study was conducted in China and was registered as a clinical trial. TCR sequencing covered around 13 persistent and 20 newly diagnosed Graves' disease patients, some 33 samples in total. Antithyroid drugs had been taken for approximately 10 years on average by persistent Graves' disease patients in the clinical cohort. Results the study describes overall, beyond this receptor: Only the TCR beta chain was sequenced and analyzed. The authors acknowledged the small sample size as a limitation that may reduce accuracy. Persistent disease showed preferential use of TRBV28, TRBJ1-2 and TRBJ2-5, whereas newly diagnosed disease favored TRBV20-1 and TRBJ2-1. Compared with newly diagnosed patients, patients with persistent Graves' disease had lower TCR Shannon entropy and fewer highly expanded clones, which suggests clonal expansion. Because the primary lesion, thyroid tissue, could not be accessed, the study looked at peripheral blood alone. Persistent patients shared more public clonotypes among themselves (around 2,500) than newly diagnosed patients did (approximately 970).

The time point label here, explained by the study, means: persistent/refractory GD, antithyroid drugs over 5 years with positive TRAb. For both TCR sequencing and RNA sequencing, RNA was extracted from PBMCs in TRIzol. The diagnosis of Graves' disease followed American Thyroid Association guidelines. The patients came from an endocrinology department in Xi'an, China. From each patient, about 8.9 milliliters of peripheral blood was collected into an EDTA anticoagulant tube. PBMCs were isolated by Ficoll Paque Plus density gradient separation without further T cell sorting. An Agilent 2100 Bioanalyzer and agarose gel were used to check RNA quality, and a NanoDrop 2000 was used to measure RNA concentration. As regards this clonotype: The antigen this receptor binds is unknown. Per-nucleotide qualities are absent, and no much larger clonotype sits a single base away.

Trimming removed 5 bases from V and 2 bases from J, leaving 18 bases between the germline ends. CDR3 length: 15 amino acids, cysteine to phenylalanine. Only CDR3 DNA remains: 45 bases, in frame from the first base. From the germline V gene (reference sequence), CDR1 is DFQATT and CDR2 is SNEGSKA. Library preparation was by multiplex PCR. Instrument on record: Illumina HiSeq 4000. iRepertoire HTBI primers and Arm-PCR amplification of CDR3 regions were used to construct TCR beta libraries. PCR products were gel purified before sequencing. The authors processed their data as follows. Gene usage analysis of CDR3 amino acid clonotypes used the 60 to 75 TRBV and about 15 TRBJ segments found across samples. COPE and FqMerger were used to merge the filtered high-quality paired reads into contigs. BLAST was used to align contigs to the IMGT TRBV, TRBD and TRBJ reference genes, and CDR3 was defined following IMGT. Any clonotype with a frequency above 0.1% was counted as a highly expanded clone. Repertoire diversity was measured by Shannon entropy, and V-J evenness by the Gini coefficient. A clonotype found in more than one individual was treated as public. The raw public reads went through TCRdb reprocessing: fastp at Q25, MiXCR clone calling, in-frame beta chains kept. Rows are unified per CDR3 protein, each entry keeping the most common DNA and genes. Clone size and V and J calls follow TCRdb, not the original study. Counted in this sample were more than 300,000 distinct CDR3 sequences; about 20% of them appeared once. The top ten clones comprise approximately 31% of the sample.

The receptor was isolated from a female donor with Graves disease. The chain joins TRBV20-1 to TRBJ1-1; the D gene assignment is ambiguous. The source was peripheral blood mononuclear cells (PBMCs), collected when the disease was refractory, from a patient treated with antithyroid drugs. At the DNA level, the sequence is TGCAGTGCTCCCACTCGGGGTCAAGGAAACACTGAAGCTTTCTTT. This yields the protein CSAPTRGQGNTEAFF.